This note documents a single T cell receptor (beta chain) sequence. Its antigen remains unidentified. The CDR3 spans 18 residues. With 1 base clipped from V and 0 bases from J, the junction kept 3 bases outside the gene matches. Germline CDR1 reads MNHNS; CDR2 reads SASEGT. The record originates from a study of graft-versus-host responses after intestinal transplantation. Study-level information: The whole recipient group had anti-thymocyte globulin induction followed by tacrolimus and steroids for around 3 years. Points from the study as a whole: Early post-transplant falls in HvG clones accompanied the peak levels of circulating GvH clones. Detection of GvH clones occurred in recipient marrow, and some had their first appearance in ileum or blood.

Here immunoSEQ multiplex PCR was the method, and the copy in TCRdb shows in-frame clones only, minus some. This sample has more than 90,000 clones; over 85% occur once, and the top ten carry about 0.25%. The sequence was collected from a human donor who was the organ donor for an intestinal transplant. Sequenced here: unstimulated CD4+ T cells sorted from spleen or lymph node cells, sampled before transplant. The chain employs TRBV6-1 and TRBJ1-4; TRBD1 agrees at 12 bases. The DNA for the CDR3 is TGTGCCAGCAGTGAAGGGGACAGGGGGCTTGCAACTAATGAAAAACTGTTTTTT. This gives the protein CASSEGDRGLATNEKLFF.